This T cell receptor beta chain appears in the sequencing data of a study of cytomegalovirus exposure and HLA in healthy donors (dated by TCRdb to about 2017). For context, the study as a whole: An earlier analysis of some 500 of the donors reported about 250 Gb of sequence data and some 100 million unique TCR beta sequences from around 200 million T cells. An early release that covered some 640 HLA-typed donors contained 300 to 350 gigabases of sequencing data and 70 million to 100 million unique TCR sequences. The genetic ancestry cluster associated with self-reported Caucasian donors included 70% to 85% of the 398 genotyped donors. The study aimed to test whether cataloging public T cell receptors could reveal signatures of past pathogen exposure. The T cell repertoires of several hundred subjects were profiled by immunosequencing and related to cytomegalovirus serostatus. Besides the first cohort of about 730 subjects, a separate validation cohort made up of 120 different subjects was used. To predict cytomegalovirus infection status, the study brought together high-throughput TCR immunosequencing, statistical association of individual TCRs with disease status, and machine learning. A later analysis re-examined previously published TCR beta repertoires from 600 to 700 donors and added high-resolution HLA genotyping to investigate patterns of TCR occurrence. Rather than using new phenotypic data, the later analysis identified candidate immune exposures from TCR beta sequences and from how often those sequences occurred across donors. In an earlier analysis of 587 of the donors, high-throughput TCR beta sequencing was used to judge whether each TCR beta V gene segment behaved as functional or pseudogenic. Donor age, sex, ethnicity and CMV serostatus were collected together with the repertoire data. A later genetic analysis took genome-wide SNP genotypes for about 55% of the 666 donors and used that subset as a discovery cohort. Every repertoire in the discovery cohort had been generated on one and the same sequencing platform. Both class I and class II loci were covered by HLA typing, at four-digit resolution. Typing coverage differed by locus: A, B, C, DRB1 and DQB1 were typed in roughly 629-630 donors, DQA1 in 500 to 550, DPA1 in some 610, and DPB1 in about 450. Four or five DR-DQ haplotypes were handled as single units for association and clustering because linkage in the cohort was strong. Among over 350 genotyped donors of the cohort, an average of around 240,000 unique TCR beta nucleotide sequences were sequenced per donor, roughly 20% of them non-productive.

What the research found in general, with its limitations: An earlier analysis of approximately 590 of the donors showed that most TCR beta V segments appeared in productive rearrangements either about 87% or about 30% of the time, which broadly matched IMGT annotations. A later genetic analysis associated a missense DCLRE1C variant with V-gene and J-gene trimming of TCR beta chains, and an independent cohort replicated the association. A further reported finding was that TCR beta sequences accurately predicted the HLA-A and HLA-B alleles for most subjects in the first cohort. The study listed approximately 150 TCR beta chains as associated with cytomegalovirus. According to a later analysis, most CMV-associated TCR beta chains appeared to be HLA-restricted, and the HLA associations seemed to be driven largely by CMV exposure. The only immune exposure information available for the cohort was CMV serostatus. The sequencing pipeline was judged likely to have produced a cluster of highly shared sequence variants as a technical artifact. According to a later analysis, parvovirus B19, influenza, CMV and Epstein-Barr virus appeared linked to several top co-occurrence clusters. Compared with equally common non-associated chains, HLA-associated TCR beta chains in a later analysis were more clonally expanded and had lower generation probabilities. The authors suggested that the approach could potentially be generalized to other disease states and immunological phenotypes. In a later analysis, the rate of TCR association differed among HLA loci, with DRB1 alleles having the most associated TCRs and HLA-C alleles having the fewest. Assigning TCR associations to individual alleles was difficult when HLA alleles, especially DR and DQ, strongly co-occurred. The cohort was sequenced for TCR beta chains only, and without alpha or paired-chain data the features that could be detected were limited. Presence/absence analyses assumed roughly uniform sequencing depth across donors, an assumption that may not hold. Because counts were too low, about 15 rarely observed V segments, including chromosome 9 orphons, were left out of the earlier analysis of several hundred of the donors. Most TCR sequences were seen in very few donors, while some public TCRs were found in many individuals. Linkage disequilibrium might explain the correlated functional status among segregating V segments, but an unknown experimental factor could not be excluded. In both the original and validation cohorts, the classifier was reported to diagnose cytomegalovirus status with high specificity and sensitivity. The 87-base-pair reads could not distinguish some IMGT-functional V segments, including TRBV6-2 and TRBV6-3, so those segments were excluded. Three of the identified cytomegalovirus-associated TCR beta chains were confirmed in vitro to be specific for cytomegalovirus antigens. In a later genetic analysis, fewer N-insertions in productive TCRs were reported among donors in an Asian-associated ancestry cluster than the 666-donor mean. In a later analysis, 15,000 to 20,000 TCR beta sequences were associated with specific HLA alleles at a false discovery rate of 0.05. Because HLA typing was unavailable for some donors at each locus, only the typed subset was used in association tests.

The library was made by the immunoSEQ multiplex PCR assay. A mixture of 60 forward primers for TCR Vbeta segments and 13 reverse primers for TCR Jbeta segments was used in the multiplex PCR. The CDR3 region of rearranged TCR beta genes was amplified from genomic DNA by a multiplex PCR assay. The amplified TCR beta libraries were sequenced on the Illumina HiSeq System as 87-base-pair reads. As for the authors' bioinformatics: In a later analysis, 77 million or so unique TCR beta chains were counted across the roughly 670 repertoires, and some 10 million of these chains were shared by at least two donors. A nearest-neighbor algorithm error-corrected the raw reads and collapsed the reads into unique sequences, merging closely related sequences to remove PCR and sequencing errors. Alignment of CDR3 sequences to IMGT reference sequences was used to assign V, D and J gene segments. For a sequence to be retained, a match of at least six nucleotides was required to both a V gene segment and a J gene segment. Rearrangements were called productive when the CDR3 lacked stop codons and stayed in frame with V and J; all others were non-productive. CDR3 was defined according to IMGT convention as the region running from the second conserved V-encoded cysteine to the conserved J-encoded phenylalanine. Sequences without an unambiguous match to a single V gene segment were excluded from the earlier analysis of about 630 of the donors. An earlier analysis of some 500 of the donors classified V segments as functional when productive rearrangements were above 56.7% and as segregating when the standard deviation between donors was above 5%. A statistical classification framework was built to diagnose cytomegalovirus status from the catalog of TCR beta chain sequences. V and J gene assignment, in a later analysis, came from comparing TCR nucleotide sequences with IMGT/GENE-DB human TR gene sequences. The TCRdist pipeline was used in a later analysis to assign CDR3 sequences and most-parsimonious VDJ recombination scenarios. In a later analysis, each TCR beta chain was defined by its CDR3 amino acid sequence together with its V-gene family, and reads without a unique V-gene family were excluded. To address suspected cross-contamination and a sequencing artifact, a later analysis removed roughly 580 highly shared, low-generation-probability nucleotide sequences. A later analysis calculated a clonal expansion index for each public chain from normalized within-repertoire ranks of inferred template counts. A later analysis computed generation probabilities with a VDJ recombination model fitted to out-of-frame rearrangements, and checked the results against IGoR. In a later analysis, TCR-TCR, TCR-HLA and TCR-CMV co-occurrence was scored with hypergeometric tests, and a repertoire-size bias correction was applied to TCR pairs. To estimate false discovery rates, a later analysis permuted the HLA or CMV assignments 20 times. In a later analysis, co-occurring TCRs were grouped with DBSCAN, and TCRdist sequence similarity was added when clustering was performed within HLA-allele-positive subsets. For co-occurrence clustering, repertoires with fewer than 30,000 or more than 120,000 public chains were excluded, along with a handful of repertoires with anomalous nucleotide sharing. What TCRdb holds here is the immuneACCESS table cut down to in-frame rearrangements. Part of the clones is not present; checked against another copy, under half of the missing clones reflect an unresolved V gene, and the others are unexplained. V and J calls and clone size come straight from that table; D and trimming were deduced from the DNA. Within this sample are 100,000 to 150,000 clones, with about 82% of them counted one time only. About 1% of the sample goes to the ten largest clones.

Turning to this clone: Its antigen remains unidentified. No qualities accompany the bases; no much larger clone lies one base away.

The cohort was made up of roughly 670 healthy bone marrow donors. All cohort members were sampled while nominally healthy, although unrecorded immune exposures were likely present. The donor was CMV seronegative and belonged to the group of over 300 seronegative cohort members. Every donor gave a peripheral blood sample, and the peripheral blood mononuclear cells from that sample were used for TCR beta sequencing. The Qiagen DNeasy Blood Extraction Kit was used to extract genomic DNA from the blood cell samples. V is cut by 1 base and J by 1 base, and the space between the germline ends is 10 bases. CDR1 and CDR2 are read off the germline V gene as MGHRA and YSYEKL. Taken from cysteine to phenylalanine, the CDR3 has 15 residues. Left in the record is the CDR3 DNA by itself, 45 bases read in frame from the first base.

Material for sequencing was PBMCs. This sequence originates from a boy aged 5-17 years in good health and CMV-seronegative. Recombination linked TRBV4-1 to TRBJ1-1; the D gene is possibly TRBD1, with 5 bases matching. The nucleotide sequence reads as follows: TGCGCCAGCAGCCAAGGGGGGGTCCGGAACACTGAAGCTTTCTTT. This codes for CASSQGGVRNTEAFF.